Listed below are T cell receptor beta chains from one sample, sequenced in a study of cytomegalovirus exposure and HLA in healthy donors. The repertoire was sequenced with immunoSEQ multiplex PCR; TCRdb's copy has only in-frame clones and lacks some. The table shows approximately 200,000 clones, with 65% to 80% occurring only once. The sample taken for sequencing was PBMCs. The receptor set was obtained from a man aged 25 to 45 in good health and CMV-seropositive. CDR3s include the opening cysteine and the closing phenylalanine or tryptophan. A D gene is named only where the DNA matches it firmly. Rows give clone size only sometimes, using once, few, many, or a class for an expanded clone.

size: -
D: TRBD1
J: TRBJ1-2
V: TRBV28
CDR3: CASRPAGQVIFGGYTF
DNA: TGTGCCAGCAGACCTGCAGGACAGGTGATTTTCGGCGGCTACACCTTC

size: -
D: -
J: TRBJ2-5
V: TRBV6-5
CDR3: CASTRGGGVGETQYF
DNA: TGTGCCAGCACCAGAGGGGGGGGCGTGGGAGAGACCCAGTACTTC

size: -
D: -
J: TRBJ2-1
V: TRBV7-6
CDR3: CASSSPSFEQFF
DNA: TGTGCCAGCAGCTCCCCTAGCTTTGAGCAGTTCTTC

size: few
D: TRBD1
J: TRBJ2-7
V: TRBV11-2
CDR3: CASSPGQIYEQYF
DNA: TGTGCCAGCAGCCCGGGACAGATATACGAGCAGTACTTC

size: few
D: -
J: TRBJ1-5
V: TRBV7-2
CDR3: CASSLERGQPQHF
DNA: TGTGCCAGCAGCTTAGAAAGGGGACAGCCCCAGCATTTT

size: -
D: -
J: TRBJ2-1
V: TRBV30
CDR3: CAWSASGYNEQFF
DNA: TGTGCCTGGAGTGCAAGCGGTTACAATGAGCAGTTCTTC

size: -
D: TRBD1
J: TRBJ2-1
V: TRBV7-3
CDR3: CASSLGQGRREQFF
DNA: TGTGCCAGCAGCTTAGGACAGGGGCGACGCGAGCAGTTCTTC

size: -
D: -
J: TRBJ1-1
V: TRBV20-1
CDR3: CSPNTEAFF
DNA: TGCAGCCCTAACACTGAAGCTTTCTTT

size: -
D: -
J: TRBJ2-7
V: TRBV7-2
CDR3: CASSLALVGGGRIPYEQYF
DNA: TGTGCCAGCAGCTTAGCGCTGGTTGGTGGGGGCCGGATACCCTACGAGCAGTACTTC

size: once
D: -
J: TRBJ1-1
V: TRBV30
CDR3: CAWSTSEGLGAFF
DNA: TGTGCCTGGAGCACCTCTGAGGGCTTGGGGGCTTTCTTT

size: -
D: -
J: TRBJ1-1
V: TRBV30
CDR3: CAWSNGGARAEAFF
DNA: TGTGCCTGGAGTAATGGGGGCGCGCGGGCTGAAGCTTTCTTT

size: few
D: TRBD2
J: TRBJ2-2
V: TRBV25-1
CDR3: CASSLRAGGPGGELFF
DNA: TGTGCCAGCAGTCTGCGAGCGGGAGGGCCTGGCGGGGAGCTGTTTTTT

size: -
D: TRBD2
J: TRBJ2-7
V: TRBV7-2
CDR3: CASSLISASGRSGASEQYF
DNA: TGTGCCAGCAGCTTAATCTCGGCTAGCGGGAGGAGTGGGGCCTCCGAGCAGTACTTC

size: -
D: -
J: TRBJ1-3
V: TRBV7-9
CDR3: CASCKGRWGEENTIYF
DNA: TGTGCCAGCTGTAAGGGCCGGTGGGGAGAGGAAAACACCATATATTTT

size: once
D: -
J: TRBJ1-1
V: TRBV4-1
CDR3: CASSPREGDTEAFF
DNA: TGCGCCAGCAGCCCCCGGGAGGGGGACACTGAAGCTTTCTTT

size: -
D: -
J: TRBJ1-4
V: TRBV6-1
CDR3: CASKTGGGREKLFF
DNA: TGTGCCAGCAAAACGGGGGGGGGTCGAGAAAAACTGTTTTTT

size: few
D: TRBD1
J: TRBJ1-2
V: TRBV5-4
CDR3: CASRAGGQGAYGYTF
DNA: TGTGCCAGCCGTGCCGGAGGACAGGGGGCCTATGGCTACACCTTC

size: -
D: -
J: TRBJ1-1
V: TRBV4-2
CDR3: CASSQGTLGTEAFF
DNA: TGTGCCAGCAGCCAAGGTACCTTGGGCACCGAAGCTTTCTTT

size: -
D: -
J: TRBJ1-5
V: TRBV12-5
CDR3: CASGLAHRDGKYGQPQHF
DNA: TGTGCTAGTGGTTTGGCGCACAGGGATGGAAAGTATGGTCAGCCCCAGCATTTT

size: -
D: -
J: TRBJ2-3
V: TRBV4-3
CDR3: CASSQAAAGRADTQYF
DNA: TGCGCCAGCAGCCAAGCAGCGGCCGGGCGGGCAGATACGCAGTATTTT

size: -
D: -
J: TRBJ2-3
V: TRBV11-1
CDR3: CASSYGKRPTDTQYF
DNA: TGTGCCAGCAGCTACGGCAAGCGGCCAACAGATACGCAGTATTTT

size: -
D: TRBD1
J: TRBJ1-4
V: TRBV7-2
CDR3: CASSQDRARGNEKLFF
DNA: TGTGCCAGCAGCCAAGACAGGGCTCGGGGAAATGAAAAACTGTTTTTT

size: -
D: -
J: TRBJ1-5
V: TRBV29-1
CDR3: CSVEDGEISNQPQHF
DNA: TGCAGCGTTGAAGACGGAGAAATTAGCAATCAGCCCCAGCATTTT

size: few
D: TRBD2
J: TRBJ2-3
V: TRBV4-2
CDR3: CASSQEASGGPVSTDTQYF
DNA: TGTGCCAGCAGCCAAGAGGCTAGCGGGGGCCCCGTTAGCACAGATACGCAGTATTTT

size: -
D: -
J: TRBJ2-7
V: TRBV6-6
CDR3: CATGQKYEQYF
DNA: TGTGCCACGGGACAAAAATACGAGCAGTACTTC

size: -
D: -
J: TRBJ2-3
V: TRBV7-3
CDR3: CASSPPGSTTTDTQYF
DNA: TGTGCCAGCAGCCCCCCCGGGAGCACAACGACAGATACGCAGTATTTT

size: -
D: TRBD1
J: TRBJ2-5
V: TRBV5-8
CDR3: CASSLAGTARETQYF
DNA: TGTGCCAGCAGCTTGGCGGGGACAGCGCGGGAGACCCAGTACTTC

size: -
D: TRBD2
J: TRBJ2-1
V: TRBV27
CDR3: CASSPSGPHNEQFF
DNA: TGTGCCAGCAGTCCTAGCGGGCCCCACAATGAGCAGTTCTTC

size: -
D: TRBD2
J: TRBJ2-3
V: TRBV27
CDR3: CASALAGGVDTQYF
DNA: TGTGCCAGTGCACTAGCGGGGGGGGTCGATACGCAGTATTTT

size: -
D: -
J: TRBJ2-3
V: TRBV29-1
CDR3: CSGGTDNTDTQYF
DNA: TGCAGCGGCGGGACAGATAACACAGATACGCAGTATTTT

size: -
D: -
J: TRBJ2-3
V: TRBV9
CDR3: CASSLGGAPPTDTQYF
DNA: TGTGCCAGCAGCCTTGGGGGGGCCCCTCCGACAGATACGCAGTATTTT

size: -
D: TRBD1
J: TRBJ1-1
V: TRBV9
CDR3: CASSGVTGARNTEAFF
DNA: TGTGCCAGCAGCGGAGTCACAGGGGCCAGAAACACTGAAGCTTTCTTT

size: -
D: TRBD1
J: TRBJ1-3
V: TRBV4-3
CDR3: CASGYGTAGNTIYF
DNA: TGCGCCAGCGGGTATGGGACAGCTGGAAACACCATATATTTT

size: -
D: TRBD2
J: TRBJ2-7
V: TRBV28
CDR3: CASSLYGTSGSYEQYF
DNA: TGTGCCAGCAGTTTATACGGGACTAGCGGGAGCTACGAGCAGTACTTC

size: -
D: TRBD1
J: TRBJ1-1
V: TRBV19
CDR3: CASSILSRQGITEAFF
DNA: TGTGCCAGTAGTATTTTATCTCGACAGGGGATCACTGAAGCTTTCTTT

size: few
D: TRBD2
J: TRBJ2-7
V: TRBV10-3
CDR3: CAISGTSGTPYEQYF
DNA: TGTGCCATCAGTGGGACTAGCGGGACTCCCTACGAGCAGTACTTC

size: -
D: TRBD1
J: TRBJ2-7
V: TRBV9
CDR3: CASSAQGNEQYF
DNA: TGTGCCAGCAGCGCACAGGGGAACGAGCAGTACTTC

size: few
D: -
J: TRBJ1-5
V: TRBV4-3
CDR3: CASSQAWATNQPQHF
DNA: TGCGCCAGCAGCCAAGCCTGGGCCACAAATCAGCCCCAGCATTTT

size: few
D: -
J: TRBJ2-3
V: TRBV9
CDR3: CASSGRASTDTQYF
DNA: TGTGCCAGCAGCGGGAGGGCTAGCACAGATACGCAGTATTTT

size: -
D: TRBD2
J: TRBJ2-4
V: TRBV11-2
CDR3: CASSAQRPSGRAAKNIQYF
DNA: TGTGCCAGCAGCGCCCAGAGGCCTAGCGGGAGGGCAGCCAAAAACATTCAGTACTTC

size: -
D: TRBD1
J: TRBJ1-5
V: TRBV27
CDR3: CASSLGGGGLSQPQHF
DNA: TGTGCCAGCAGTTTAGGAGGGGGCGGGCTTAGTCAGCCCCAGCATTTT

size: -
D: TRBD2
J: TRBJ2-1
V: TRBV7-9
CDR3: CASSPGASGLLGEQFF
DNA: TGTGCCAGCAGCCCCGGCGCTAGCGGCCTCCTCGGTGAGCAGTTCTTC

size: -
D: -
J: TRBJ1-1
V: TRBV10-3
CDR3: CAISEYKQAGSTEAFF
DNA: TGTGCCATCAGTGAGTACAAACAGGCGGGGAGCACTGAAGCTTTCTTT

size: -
D: TRBD2
J: TRBJ2-5
V: TRBV7-8
CDR3: CASSPRLAEETQYF
DNA: TGCGCCAGCAGCCCTCGACTAGCGGAAGAGACCCAGTACTTC

size: -
D: TRBD1
J: TRBJ1-5
V: TRBV2
CDR3: CASSERGARGLSNQPQHF
DNA: TGTGCCAGCAGTGAACGTGGGGCCAGGGGGCTAAGCAATCAGCCCCAGCATTTT

size: few
D: -
J: TRBJ1-5
V: TRBV7-3
CDR3: CASSTNRNQPQHF
DNA: TGTGCCAGCAGCACAAACAGGAATCAGCCCCAGCATTTT

size: -
D: -
J: TRBJ2-3
V: TRBV5-4
CDR3: CASSGLTDTQYF
DNA: TGTGCCAGCAGCGGACTAACAGATACGCAGTATTTT

size: few
D: TRBD2
J: TRBJ2-7
V: TRBV2
CDR3: CASGGGGSVVSYEQYF
DNA: TGTGCCAGCGGCGGGGGGGGGTCCGTGGTATCCTACGAGCAGTACTTC

size: -
D: -
J: TRBJ1-2
V: TRBV25-1
CDR3: CASSEGGSVWSYTF
DNA: TGTGCCAGCAGTGAAGGCGGGTCTGTCTGGAGCTACACCTTC